The clone carrying this T cell receptor (beta chain) was detected only a few times. Its antigen is currently unknown. The CDR3 sequence is 16 residues long. V shed 6 bases, J shed 2 bases, and the junction held 10 bases outside the gene matches. In germline, CDR1 is SSHAT, CDR2 FNYEAQ (reference sequence). This sample is drawn from a study of cytomegalovirus exposure and HLA in healthy donors. Study summary: Unique TCR beta sequences numbering about 100 million came from 150 million to 200 million T cells in an earlier analysis.

Study observations and caveats: In a later analysis, V- and J-gene trimming of beta chains associated with a DCLRE1C missense variant, replicated independently. Later, an analysis found that common viral pathogens appeared to be linked with several of the most significant clusters. Most of the TCR beta V segments (in an earlier analysis) were productive either about 87% or about 30% of the time.

The PCR employed 60 Vbeta primers together with 13 Jbeta primers. Sequenced by immunoSEQ multiplex PCR; TCRdb stores in-frame clones only, minus some. The repertoire holds about 98,000 clones, with about three fifths as singletons. Sequencing was done on a sample of PBMCs. V usage is TRBV7-7 and J usage is TRBJ2-5; 9 nucleotides align to TRBD2. The receptor comes from a human donor in good health. The CDR3 loop reads CASSGGALAGQETQYF. The CDR3 DNA follows: TGTGCCAGCAGTGGCGGGGCCCTAGCGGGACAAGAGACCCAGTACTTC. Full variable domain (outside the CDR3, taken from reference TRBV7-7 and TRBJ2-5): GAGVSQSPRYKVTKRGQDVTLRCDPISSHATLYWYQQALGQGPEFLTYFNYEAQPDKSGLPSDRFSAERPEGSISTLTIQRTEQRDSAMYRCASSGGALAGQETQYFGPGTRLLVL.